This T cell receptor beta chain was documented in a study of T cell responses to AZD1222 COVID-19 vaccine. Points from the study as a whole: Spike-specific TCR breadth and depth were elevated following two AZD1222 doses. Repertoires were obtained only post-peak T cell response. A reported finding is that nearly half of spike-specific TCRs target unmutated variant regions.

Details on this clone: Its antigen is undetermined.

This CDR3 contains 16 residues. Germline V lookup: CDR1 SGHNT, CDR2 YENEEA. V lost 2 bases and J 2 bases, leaving 12 bases between the germline ends. Only in-frame clones appear in the TCRdb table, and some are missing; sequencing was by immunoSEQ multiplex PCR. The sample has roughly 18,000 clones; 80% to 85% are singletons. The sample here was peripheral blood, taken 28 days after the second AZD1222 dose. This rearrangement joins TRBV11-3 to TRBJ2-2; no clear D gene. The TCR sequence derives from an adult who received the AZD1222 COVID-19 vaccine. CDR3 amino acids: CASSLYGLSNTGELFF. The CDR3 nucleotides read TGTGCCAGCAGCTTATACGGGCTCTCTAACACCGGGGAGCTGTTTTTT.